This is a list of T cell receptor beta chains from one sample in a study of Ad26.COV2.S vaccination and SARS-CoV-2 variants. The assay was immunoSEQ multiplex PCR, and TCRdb's table has in-frame clones only and misses some. The sample shows over 450,000 clones, roughly nine tenths of them seen only once. This specimen consisted of peripheral blood, obtained in a trial of Ad26.COV2.S vaccine versus placebo. The receptor source for this set is a person between 18 and 60 years old who received the Ad26.COV2.S COVID-19 vaccine or a placebo. Both conserved end residues are part of each CDR3. The D gene is left open where the match is weak. Clone size appears in some rows only: once, few, many, or a class for an expanded clone.

clone size | J gene | V gene | D gene | CDR3 DNA | CDR3 protein
NA | TRBJ1-5 | TRBV19 | NA | TGTGCCAGTAGTATAGCGGCAGGGGCTCAGCCCCAGCATTTT | CASSIAAGAQPQHF
NA | TRBJ1-1 | TRBV27 | NA | TGTGCCAGCAGAAAAGGGGACACTGAAGCTTTCTTT | CASRKGDTEAFF
NA | TRBJ1-5 | TRBV27 | NA | TGTGCCAGCAGTTTATCGGCAGAGCCGGGGCCCCAGCATTTT | CASSLSAEPGPQHF
NA | TRBJ2-7 | TRBV6-5 | NA | TGTGCCCACTCCCGAGACGCCGGGACGGTATACGAGCAGTACTTC | CAHSRDAGTVYEQYF
NA | TRBJ2-7 | TRBV6-2/TRBV6-3 | NA | TGTGCCAGCAGTTACTCGATTGTCGTCTCATACGAGCAGTACTTC | CASSYSIVVSYEQYF
NA | TRBJ1-2 | TRBV11-2 | NA | TGTGCCAGCAGCTTCCCAAACTATGGCTACACCTTC | CASSFPNYGYTF
NA | TRBJ2-3 | TRBV7-2 | NA | TGTGCCAGCAGCCGACTAGAGGATACGCAGTATTTT | CASSRLEDTQYF
NA | TRBJ2-2 | TRBV19 | NA | TGTGCCAGTACCTCAGCCGGGACAATGAACACCGGGGAGCTGTTTTTT | CASTSAGTMNTGELFF
NA | TRBJ2-7 | TRBV7-9 | TRBD1 | TGTGCCAGCAGCTTATATATCCCCGGGACAGGGTCATACGAGCAGTACTTC | CASSLYIPGTGSYEQYF
NA | TRBJ2-2 | TRBV5-1 | TRBD1 | TGCGCCAGCAGCCAGGACAGGGGTACCGGGGAGCTGTTTTTT | CASSQDRGTGELFF
NA | TRBJ1-5 | TRBV29-1 | NA | TGCAGCGTTCAATCCGGGGTAGGGGATCAGCCCCAGCATTTT | CSVQSGVGDQPQHF
NA | TRBJ1-4 | TRBV3-1/TRBV3-2 | NA | TGTGCCAGCAGCCAAGCAGGGAAAAAACTGTTTTTT | CASSQAGKKLFF
NA | TRBJ2-7 | TRBV28 | NA | TGTGCCAGCAGCCCACGGGCCAGCGAGCAGTACTTC | CASSPRASEQYF
NA | TRBJ1-5 | TRBV27 | NA | TGTGCCAGCAGTTTACTAGGGGGGAATCAGCCCCAGCATTTT | CASSLLGGNQPQHF
few | TRBJ2-2 | TRBV2 | NA | TGTGCCAGCAGTGCGGTTATGGCCCGTTCGAACACCGGGGAGCTGTTTTTT | CASSAVMARSNTGELFF
once | TRBJ1-5 | TRBV2 | NA | TGTGCCAGCGCTGCCGGGCCACGAGGGGATCAGCCCCAGCATTTT | CASAAGPRGDQPQHF
once | TRBJ1-1 | TRBV29-1 | NA | TGCAGCCGCCTGGGTGGATCTGAAGCTTTCTTT | CSRLGGSEAFF
once | TRBJ1-4 | TRBV6-6 | TRBD1 | TGTGCCAGCAGCCCACCGGGACAGGGCATTAATGAAAAACTGTTTTTT | CASSPPGQGINEKLFF
NA | TRBJ2-3 | TRBV30 | TRBD2 | TGTGCCTGGAGTGTACCCCTCGGAAGGGGGCGGGAGGGCCGGCAGGGAGATACGCAGTATTTT | CAWSVPLGRGREGRQGDTQYF
NA | TRBJ2-2 | TRBV7-9 | NA | TGTGCCAGCAGCTTTCGGCAGGCCGGGGAGCTGTTTTTT | CASSFRQAGELFF
NA | TRBJ2-2 | TRBV7-5 | NA | TGTGCCAGAAGCTTAGCGCGAGTCATCCATGGCACCGGGGAGCTGTTTTTT | CARSLARVIHGTGELFF
NA | TRBJ1-4 | TRBV11-1 | NA | TGTGCCAGCAGCTTACCGGACTCGTCGGGTGAAAAACTGTTTTTT | CASSLPDSSGEKLFF
NA | TRBJ2-7 | TRBV5-1 | NA | TGCGCCAGCAGCTTGCCGGGGATATACGAGCAGTACTTC | CASSLPGIYEQYF
NA | TRBJ2-7 | TRBV6-1 | NA | TGTGCCAGCAGTGAACAGAGGGTTTCCTACGAGCAGTACTTC | CASSEQRVSYEQYF
NA | TRBJ2-7 | TRBV27 | TRBD2 | TGTGCCAGCAGGACCTTAGCGGGAGGGGGTGAGCAGTACTTC | CASRTLAGGGEQYF
NA | TRBJ2-3 | TRBV5-4 | NA | TGTGCCAGCAGCCCCACAGGGCGGGGCATGCCAGATACGCAGTATTTT | CASSPTGRGMPDTQYF
NA | TRBJ2-2 | TRBV4-1 | TRBD2 | TGCGCCAGCAGTGTTATAGCGGGAGCGGGTACCGGGGAGCTGTTTTTT | CASSVIAGAGTGELFF
NA | TRBJ2-1 | TRBV30 | TRBD2 | TGTGCCTGGACTGCTGATGATTCGAGGACTAGCGGCTACAATGAGCAGTTCTTC | CAWTADDSRTSGYNEQFF
NA | TRBJ1-1 | TRBV7-8 | NA | TGTGCCAGCAGCTTTGGGGGCGGTGGGAAGGGCACTGAAGCTTTCTTT | CASSFGGGGKGTEAFF
NA | TRBJ2-3 | TRBV27 | NA | TGTGCCAGCAGTTTGGGACTCCCGCGCACTAGCACAGATACGCAGTATTTT | CASSLGLPRTSTDTQYF
NA | TRBJ2-1 | TRBV30 | NA | TGTGCCTGGAGTGTAAGGTACAATGAGCAGTTCTTC | CAWSVRYNEQFF
few | TRBJ1-5 | TRBV28 | TRBD1 | TGTGCCAGCAGTCCAATCAACCAGCCGGGACAGGGTCCAAATCAGCCCCAGCATTTT | CASSPINQPGQGPNQPQHF
NA | TRBJ2-5 | TRBV28 | NA | TGTGCCAGCAGTTGGGCGGGGCCGGGTCTAGAGACCCAGTACTTC | CASSWAGPGLETQYF
NA | TRBJ1-5 | TRBV6-5 | NA | TGTGCCAGCAGTCAATTACGGGATCAGCCCCAGCATTTT | CASSQLRDQPQHF
NA | TRBJ1-2 | TRBV6-6 | NA | TGTGCCAGCGGGGCGGGGGGGCGGACCGGTGGCTACACCTTC | CASGAGGRTGGYTF
NA | TRBJ1-1 | TRBV6-6 | NA | TGTGCCAGCACAGAGGGGAACTTTGAAGCTTTCTTT | CASTEGNFEAFF
NA | TRBJ1-1 | TRBV2 | NA | TGTGCCAGCAGTGAACCCAAGCTAGCTTTCTTT | CASSEPKLAFF
NA | TRBJ2-1 | TRBV3-1/TRBV3-2 | TRBD2 | TGTGCCAGCAGCCAAGGACTAGCGGGCCGTAATGAGCAGTTCTTC | CASSQGLAGRNEQFF
NA | TRBJ1-1 | TRBV7-2 | NA | TGTGCCAGCAGCTTAGCCAGGGGAGGTCGAGCTTTCTTT | CASSLARGGRAFF
NA | TRBJ1-2 | TRBV2 | NA | TGTGCCAGCAGTAACGCTCGTGGGAATGGCTACACCTTC | CASSNARGNGYTF
NA | TRBJ1-4 | TRBV28 | TRBD1 | TGTGCCAGCAGTTCTCCGGGACAGGGGGCCGAAACTAATGAAAAACTGTTTTTT | CASSSPGQGAETNEKLFF
NA | TRBJ2-1 | TRBV9 | TRBD2 | TGTGCCAGCAGCGTAGTCGGGGGGACCTACAATGAGCAGTTCTTC | CASSVVGGTYNEQFF
NA | TRBJ2-7 | TRBV6-5 | NA | TGTGCCAGCAGTTCACGAAAAGGGGGGAACTACGAGCAGTACTTC | CASSSRKGGNYEQYF
NA | TRBJ2-5 | TRBV2 | TRBD2 | TGTGCCAGCAGTGTTCAGGGAGGGGTCCAAGAGACCCAGTACTTC | CASSVQGGVQETQYF
NA | TRBJ2-3 | TRBV6-4 | NA | TGTGCCAGCAGTAGGGACGAAGGATATACGCAGTATTTT | CASSRDEGYTQYF
NA | TRBJ1-4 | TRBV18 | NA | TGTGCCAGCTCACCTACCACCGGGACCGCCAATGAAAAACTGTTTTTT | CASSPTTGTANEKLFF
NA | TRBJ1-1 | TRBV27 | NA | TGTGCCAGCAGAACCTATATGAACACTGAAGCTTTCTTT | CASRTYMNTEAFF
NA | TRBJ1-2 | TRBV5-1 | TRBD1 | TGCGCCAGCAGCGCACGGACAGGAGACTCGGGCTACACCTTC | CASSARTGDSGYTF
NA | TRBJ2-5 | TRBV2 | TRBD2 | TGTGCCAGCAGGCCTAGCGGGGGGTCCCAAGAGACCCAGTACTTC | CASRPSGGSQETQYF
few | TRBJ1-2 | TRBV28 | TRBD1 | TGTGCCAGCAGTTCGATCAGGGGGCCTAGCGACTATGGCTACACCTTC | CASSSIRGPSDYGYTF
NA | TRBJ2-1 | TRBV5-1 | NA | TGCGCCAGCATTGGGAGCGATGAGCAGTTCTTC | CASIGSDEQFF
NA | TRBJ2-5 | TRBV18 | NA | TGTGCCAGCTCACCATTCTCCCCCCCTGAGACCCAGTACTTC | CASSPFSPPETQYF
few | TRBJ2-7 | TRBV7-2 | NA | TGTGCCAGCAGTTCTCGAGCGGGCCCCGGGCAGCAGTACTTC | CASSSRAGPGQQYF
NA | TRBJ2-7 | TRBV28 | NA | TGTGCCAGCCAGGGGCTCGGCGAGCAGTACTTC | CASQGLGEQYF